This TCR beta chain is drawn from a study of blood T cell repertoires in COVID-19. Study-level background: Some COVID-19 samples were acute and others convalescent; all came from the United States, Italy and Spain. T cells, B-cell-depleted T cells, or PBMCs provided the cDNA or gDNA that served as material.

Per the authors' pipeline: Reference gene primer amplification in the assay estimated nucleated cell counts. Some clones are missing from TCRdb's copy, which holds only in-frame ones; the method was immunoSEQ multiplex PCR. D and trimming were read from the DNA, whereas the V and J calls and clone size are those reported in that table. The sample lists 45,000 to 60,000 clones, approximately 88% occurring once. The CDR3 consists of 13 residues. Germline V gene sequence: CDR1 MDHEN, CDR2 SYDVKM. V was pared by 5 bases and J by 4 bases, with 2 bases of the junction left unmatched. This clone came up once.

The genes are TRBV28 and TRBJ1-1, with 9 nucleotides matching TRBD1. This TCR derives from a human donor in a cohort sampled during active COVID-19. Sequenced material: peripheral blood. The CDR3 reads CASSGQGPTEAFF. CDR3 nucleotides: TGTGCCAGCAGTGGACAGGGGCCCACTGAAGCTTTCTTT.